One and the same sample provided the 14 T cell receptor beta chains below, sequenced in a study of CD8+ T cells in alopecia areata. In each case, RNA was isolated and then reverse transcribed into cDNA as the sequencing template. Using immunoSEQ multiplex PCR, the repertoire was profiled, and TCRdb retains in-frame clones only, with some absent. The sample has under 250,000 clones, 50% to 70% seen once. This specimen consisted of CD4+ T cells sorted from blood, obtained at week 0. The receptors originated from a human donor with alopecia areata.

This clone appeared a single time. The chain recombines TRBV2 with TRBJ2-7; D could derive from TRBD1 or TRBD2 (5 bases each). V was shortened by 3 bases and J by 2 bases, with 5 bases between the two germline ends. CDR3 length equals 12 residues. Per the germline V gene, CDR1 is SNHLY and CDR2 is FYNNEI. The CDR3 nucleotides read TGTGCCAGCAGTGAGGGACCCTACGAGCAGTACTTC. Amino acids: CASSEGPYEQYF.

This clone was counted only a few times. The rearrangement joins TRBV19 to TRBJ2-3; 11 bases match TRBD2. Per the germline V gene, CDR1 is LNHDA and CDR2 is SQIVND (reference sequence). The trim removed 3 bases at V and 2 bases at J, leaving 4 bases unmatched. The CDR3 is 16 amino acids. This chain's CDR3 is CASSILSGGATDTQYF. DNA for the CDR3: TGTGCCAGTAGTATCCTTAGCGGGGGGGCCACAGATACGCAGTATTTT.

The chain links TRBV6-5 to TRBJ2-7, with D maybe TRBD1 (6 bases). This CDR3 has 13 residues. In germline, CDR1 is MNHEY, CDR2 SVGAGI. Deletions cut 5 bases from V and 7 bases from J, with 15 bases between. The CDR3 sequence is CASSRVTGWEQYF. In DNA form, the CDR3 reads TGTGCCAGCAGTCGGGTCACAGGGTGGGAGCAGTACTTC.

This chain joins TRBV7-7 and TRBJ2-3; 7 positions match TRBD1. This CDR3 has 14 amino acids. CDR1 and CDR2 (germline): SSHAT, FNYEAQ (reference sequence). J gave up 1 base and V 5 bases, and 3 bases lay outside the gene matches. CDR3 sequence (DNA): TGTGCCAGCAGCCCTACAGGGGGCACAGATACGCAGTATTTT. Protein sequence: CASSPTGGTDTQYF.

The chain joins TRBV5-1 to TRBJ2-1, with a tentative D call TRBD2 (5 bases). This CDR3 is 16 amino acids long. Germline CDR1 and CDR2: SGHRS and YFSETQ. V lost 4 bases to trimming and J lost 0 bases, with 14 bases between them. This CDR3 reads CASSPSGLASYNEQFF. The CDR3 DNA reads as TGCGCCAGCAGCCCCTCAGGACTGGCCTCCTACAATGAGCAGTTCTTC. Based on the CDR3 plus reference TRBV5-1 and TRBJ2-1, the full variable domain is KAGVTQTPRYLIKTRGQQVTLSCSPISGHRSVSWYQQTPGQGLQFLFEYFSETQRNKGNFPGRFSGRQFSNSRSEMNVSTLELGDSALYLCASSPSGLASYNEQFFGPGTRLTVL.

The chain employs TRBV30 and TRBJ2-6, with D maybe TRBD1 (6 bases). V lost 5 bases and J 0 bases, leaving 11 bases between the germline ends. The CDR3 has 15 amino acids. CDR1 is GTSNPN, CDR2 SVGIG, per germline (reference sequence). Here the CDR3 DNA reads TGTGCCTGGGGGACACCTATCTCTGGGGCCAACGTCCTGACTTTC. Residues: CAWGTPISGANVLTF. Full variable domain (outside the CDR3, taken from reference TRBV30 and TRBJ2-6): SQTIHQWPATLVQPVGSPLSLECTVEGTSNPNLYWYRQAAGRGLQLLFYSVGIGQISSEVPQNLSASRPQDRQFILSSKKLLLSDSGFYLCAWGTPISGANVLTFGAGSRLTVL.

The chain uses TRBV18 and TRBJ2-3; D is ambiguous. The CDR3 sequence is 11 residues long. V was pared by 5 bases and J by 2 bases, with 2 bases between. The V gene's germline CDR1 is KGHSH and CDR2 LQKENI. The DNA for the CDR3 is TGTGCCAGCTCAACCACAGATACGCAGTATTTT. Its protein product is CASSTTDTQYF.

The V call is TRBV7-9, the J call TRBJ1-5, with 7 bases fitting TRBD1. V lost 5 bases to trimming and J lost 6 bases; unmatched junction nucleotides: 4. Germline V gives CDR1 SEHNR, CDR2 FQNEAQ (reference sequence). The CDR3 totals 13 residues. Here the CDR3 reads CASSRDRAQPQHF. CDR3 DNA: TGTGCCAGCAGCCGAGACAGGGCTCAGCCCCAGCATTTT. Based on the CDR3 plus reference TRBV7-9 and TRBJ1-5, the full variable domain is DTGVSQNPRHKITKRGQNVTFRCDPISEHNRLYWYRQTLGQGPEFLTYFQNEAQLEKSRLLSDRFSAERPKGSFSTLEIQRTEQGDSAMYLCASSRDRAQPQHFGDGTRLSIL.

For the CDR3, the DNA is TGTGCCAGCAGCGTAGATCCGGGAGGGAGGGCAGATACGCAGTATTTT. Translation gives CASSVDPGGRADTQYF. The chain joins TRBV9 to TRBJ2-3; 8 bases are shared with TRBD2. The length of the CDR3 is 16 residues. J was trimmed by 4 bases and V by 0 bases; bases with no gene match: 7. In germline, CDR1 is SGDLS, CDR2 YYNGEE.

The chain is built from TRBV30 and TRBJ1-1, with D unresolved. The germline V and J ends were trimmed by 2 bases and 5 bases, with 18 bases remaining between them. CDR1 is GTSNPN and CDR2 is SVGIG in the germline V gene (reference sequence). CDR3 length: 15 residues. The CDR3 region is CAWSTKTEGKTEAFF. As DNA, the CDR3 is TGTGCCTGGAGTACTAAGACGGAGGGAAAGACTGAAGCTTTCTTT. Based on the CDR3 plus reference TRBV30 and TRBJ1-1, the full variable domain is SQTIHQWPATLVQPVGSPLSLECTVEGTSNPNLYWYRQAAGRGLQLLFYSVGIGQISSEVPQNLSASRPQDRQFILSSKKLLLSDSGFYLCAWSTKTEGKTEAFFGQGTRLTVV.

The V gene is TRBV30, the J gene TRBJ1-6; D is unclear. This CDR3 spans 13 amino acids. Trimming removed 3 bases at V and 4 bases at J, with 7 bases between. Germline CDR1 and CDR2: GTSNPN and SVGIG (reference sequence). CDR3 DNA: TGTGCCTGGAGCTCGGGATATAATTCACCCCTCCACTTT. It is translated as CAWSSGYNSPLHF.

The chain recombines TRBV18 with TRBJ2-7, with unresolved D. Germline assignment: CDR1 KGHSH and CDR2 LQKENI. The CDR3 loop spans 13 amino acids. Between the trimmed V and J ends, which lost 0 bases and 5 bases, there was a span of 8 bases. DNA for the CDR3: TGTGCCAGCTCACCACCGGTGAGGAACGAGCAGTACTTC. Translation gives CASSPPVRNEQYF.

V and J are TRBV20-1 and TRBJ1-1; D gene unclear. The CDR3 contains 11 residues. V was trimmed by 6 bases and J by 3 bases, leaving 8 bases between them. CDR1 is DFQATT, CDR2 SNEGSKA, per germline (reference sequence). The CDR3 DNA reads as TGCAGTGCCCTCACCCACACTGAAGCTTTCTTT. It translates to CSALTHTEAFF.

This rearrangement joins TRBV7-6 to TRBJ2-1; 7 bases match TRBD2. The CDR3 is made up of 14 amino acids. V was pared by 0 bases and J by 12 bases, with 8 bases of the junction left unmatched. Germline V gives CDR1 SGHVS, CDR2 FNYEAQ. This CDR3 is CASSLARGSQGQFF. Here the CDR3 DNA reads TGTGCCAGCAGCTTAGCGCGCGGGAGTCAAGGGCAGTTCTTC. The full variable domain, rest sourced from reference TRBV7-6 and TRBJ2-1, is GAGVSQSPRYKVTKRGQDVALRCDPISGHVSLYWYRQALGQGPEFLTYFNYEAQQDKSGLPNDRFSAERPEGSISTLTIQRTEQRDSAMYRCASSLARGSQGQFFGPGTRLTVL.